One and the same sample provided the 30 T cell receptor beta chains below, sequenced in a study of identifying expanded T cells in peripheral blood. Generated by immunoSEQ multiplex PCR, the TCRdb table keeps only in-frame clones and is missing some. The repertoire has about 110,000 clones, about 87% of them found once; the top ten carry around 8.2%. The sample consisted of blood. The origin of the receptors is a person aged 18 to 70 in good health.

This chain joins TRBV28 and TRBJ2-2; possibly TRBD2 for D (6 bases). The CDR3 totals 16 residues. V shed 5 bases and J shed 0 bases, with 13 bases lying between them. CDR1 and CDR2 from the germline V gene are MDHEN and SYDVKM. The CDR3 here is CASSPWEAANTGELFF. As DNA, the CDR3 is TGTGCCAGCAGTCCGTGGGAGGCGGCGAACACCGGGGAGCTGTTTTTT.

This clone appeared once. The V call is TRBV29-1, the J call TRBJ1-1; TRBD1 might be the D (6 bases). V was shortened by 4 bases and J by 7 bases, with 13 bases between the two germline ends. CDR1 is SQVTM and CDR2 is ANQGSEA in the germline V gene. The CDR3 is made up of 12 amino acids. The CDR3 nucleotides read TGCAGCGTTGCCTCGGACAGTTTTGAAGCTTTCTTT. This encodes CSVASDSFEAFF. Supplemented by reference TRBV29-1 and TRBJ1-1, the full variable domain reads SAVISQKPSRDICQRGTSLTIQCQVDSQVTMMFWYRQQPGQSLTLIATANQGSEATYESGFVIDKFPISRPNLTFSTLTVSNMSPEDSSIYLCSVASDSFEAFFGQGTRLTVV.

This chain connects TRBV28 to TRBJ2-7, with 7 nucleotides matching TRBD2. The CDR3 extends over 17 amino acids. CDR1 is MDHEN and CDR2 is SYDVKM in the germline V gene. Trimming removed 1 base from V and 5 bases from J; junction bases left unmatched: 14. As DNA, the CDR3 is TGTGCCAGCAGTTTATTCCCAGCGGGAATCGGAGGTAACGAGCAGTACTTC. Amino acids: CASSLFPAGIGGNEQYF. The full variable domain, its missing parts supplied by reference TRBV28 and TRBJ2-7, is DVKVTQSSRYLVKRTGEKVFLECVQDMDHENMFWYRQDPGLGLRLIYFSYDVKMKEKGDIPEGYSVSREKKERFSLILESASTNQTSMYLCASSLFPAGIGGNEQYFGPGTRLTVT.

The V and J genes are TRBV18 and TRBJ1-2, with 8 nucleotides matching TRBD1. Germline trimming cut 4 bases from V and 3 bases from J; bases unmatched to any gene: 7. The CDR3 is 15 residues long. In germline, CDR1 is KGHSH, CDR2 LQKENI. The CDR3, as DNA: TGTGCCAGCTCACTCACGCAGGGGGCTGACTATGGCTACACCTTC. It codes for CASSLTQGADYGYTF.

The CDR3 sequence is CASSLSWRGGLTDTQYF. CDR3 nucleotides: TGTGCCAGCAGTTTATCGTGGCGGGGGGGCCTCACAGATACGCAGTATTTT. The chain uses TRBV27 and TRBJ2-3; 9 positions match TRBD2. The V gene end was trimmed by 0 bases and the J gene end by 2 bases; junction bases not matched to a gene: 6. The CDR3 runs to 17 residues. In germline, CDR1 is MNHEY, CDR2 SMNVEV (reference sequence).

DNA of the CDR3: TGTGCCAGCAGCTTCGATATTGCGACCCAAGAGACCCAGTACTTC. Translation gives CASSFDIATQETQYF. V and J are TRBV11-1 and TRBJ2-5; no clear D. Germline V gene data show CDR1 as SGHAT and CDR2 as FQDESV (reference sequence). The CDR3 runs to 15 residues. The V end was cut by 3 bases, the J end by 1 base, with 12 bases between.

The rearrangement joins TRBV6-1 to TRBJ2-5; TRBD1 aligns across 9 bases. The CDR3 length is 17 residues. The germline gives CDR1 MNHNS, CDR2 SASEGT. The V gene end was trimmed by 1 base and the J gene end by 5 bases; junction bases not matched to a gene: 11. The CDR3 sequence is CASSEVTGGVSGETQYF. The CDR3, as DNA: TGTGCCAGCAGTGAAGTCACAGGGGGCGTTTCTGGGGAGACCCAGTACTTC.

The V gene is TRBV7-2, the J gene TRBJ2-1; D might be TRBD2 (6 bases). V was shortened by 3 bases and J by 0 bases, with 9 bases between the two germline ends. The CDR3 has 15 amino acids. Germline values: CDR1 SGHTA, CDR2 FQGNSA. CDR3 nucleotide sequence: TGTGCCAGCAGCTTTAGCGGAACCTCCTACAATGAGCAGTTCTTC. This translates into CASSFSGTSYNEQFF.

The rearrangement uses TRBV7-9 and TRBJ2-1, with D perhaps being TRBD1 or TRBD2 (6 bases each). Trimming removed 5 bases at V and 4 bases at J, with 18 bases between. The germline V gene encodes CDR1 SEHNR and CDR2 FQNEAQ (reference sequence). The CDR3 is made up of 16 amino acids. CDR3 loop: CASSDGGQQLYNEQFF. DNA for the CDR3: TGTGCCAGCAGCGACGGGGGCCAGCAGCTATACAATGAGCAGTTCTTC.

This sequence joins TRBV4-1 and TRBJ2-2; the match to TRBD1 covers 8 bases. V lost 0 bases and J lost 3; bases outside the gene matches: 0. Germline CDR1 and CDR2: MGHRA and YSYEKL. CDR3 length: 15 amino acids. CDR3 protein: CASSQEDRDTGELFF. The CDR3 DNA reads TGCGCCAGCAGCCAAGAGGACAGGGACACCGGGGAGCTGTTTTTT.

This clone occurred once. CDR3 in amino acids: CASSPSGGLSETQYF. The CDR3 DNA reads as TGTGCCAGCAGCCCTAGCGGGGGATTAAGTGAGACCCAGTACTTC. The rearrangement links TRBV7-9 to TRBJ2-5; TRBD2 aligns across 10 bases. This CDR3 spans 15 amino acids. Germline CDR1 and CDR2: SEHNR and FQNEAQ (reference sequence). Trimming removed 5 bases from V and 5 bases from J; junction bases left unmatched: 8.

V and J are TRBV30 and TRBJ2-5; the D gene is possibly TRBD2 (6 bases). Deletions cut 3 bases from V and 2 bases from J, with 16 bases between. The CDR3 has 15 residues. Germline V lookup: CDR1 GTSNPN, CDR2 SVGIG (reference sequence). The CDR3, as DNA: TGTGCCTGGAGCGTGGGGCAGGGACTGCAAGAGACCCAGTACTTC. Translating gives CAWSVGQGLQETQYF. The full variable domain, completed using reference TRBV30 and TRBJ2-5, is SQTIHQWPATLVQPVGSPLSLECTVEGTSNPNLYWYRQAAGRGLQLLFYSVGIGQISSEVPQNLSASRPQDRQFILSSKKLLLSDSGFYLCAWSVGQGLQETQYFGPGTRLLVL.

This clone was recorded only once. This sequence joins TRBV5-8 and TRBJ1-6, with 12 bases fitting TRBD1. Germline V CDR1 and CDR2: SGHTS, YDEGEE. V was pared by 2 bases and J by 11 bases, with 8 bases of the junction left unmatched. The CDR3 extends over 16 amino acids. The CDR3 sequence is CASSLPGQGATPPLHF. The DNA for the CDR3 is TGTGCCAGCAGCTTACCGGGACAGGGGGCCACTCCACCCCTCCACTTT.

This chain links TRBV4-1 with TRBJ1-4; D unresolved. V was clipped by 0 bases and J by 3 bases, with 23 bases between them. Germline assignment: CDR1 MGHRA and CDR2 YSYEKL. This CDR3 has 20 amino acids. CDR3 nucleotides: TGCGCCAGCAGCCAAGATCAAGGACGTCTACACACATTGGCTAATGAAAAACTGTTTTTT. The encoded protein is CASSQDQGRLHTLANEKLFF.

The V gene is TRBV5-4, the J gene TRBJ2-3, with 9 bases identical to TRBD2. V was pared by 0 bases and J by 3 bases, with 2 bases of the junction left unmatched. Germline loops: CDR1 SGHNT, CDR2 YYREEE (reference sequence). This CDR3 comprises 15 residues. This CDR3 reads CASSLGGLATDTQYF. DNA of the CDR3: TGTGCCAGCAGCTTGGGGGGACTAGCAACAGATACGCAGTATTTT.

The CDR3 DNA follows: TGTGCCAGCAGCTTAGACCTCGCAACAGATACGCAGTATTTT. Its translation is CASSLDLATDTQYF. The rearrangement uses TRBV11-1 and TRBJ2-3; D gene uncertain. CDR3 size: 14 residues. Germline V gene sequence: CDR1 SGHAT, CDR2 FQDESV (reference sequence). The V end was cut by 1 base, the J end by 3 bases, with 8 bases between.

This rearrangement joins TRBV19 to TRBJ1-5, with a tentative D call TRBD1 (5 bases). The CDR3 has 14 amino acids. Germline V gives CDR1 LNHDA, CDR2 SQIVND (reference sequence). The V gene lost 4 bases and the J gene lost 9 bases, with 16 bases spanning the gap. CDR3 in amino acids: CASSTGVIEGPQHF. For the CDR3, the DNA is TGTGCCAGTAGTACGGGGGTTATCGAGGGGCCCCAGCATTTT.

The chain carries TRBV7-9 and TRBJ1-1, with D possibly TRBD1 on 6 matching bases. The CDR3 runs to 18 residues. CDR1 is SEHNR, CDR2 FQNEAQ, per germline (reference sequence). V dropped 5 bases and J dropped 0 bases, with 22 bases sitting between them. CDR3 region: CASSQPALGGALNTEAFF. The CDR3 region has the DNA TGTGCCAGCAGCCAGCCAGCTCTTGGGGGGGCGTTGAACACTGAAGCTTTCTTT.

The rearrangement joins TRBV29-1 to TRBJ2-5; D gene uncertain. This CDR3 has 12 residues. The germline CDR1 and CDR2 sequences are SQVTM and ANQGSEA. The V end lost 4 bases, the J end lost 2 bases, and 8 bases lay between the germline ends. This CDR3 is CSVAPNQETQYF. The CDR3 bases are TGCAGCGTTGCCCCGAATCAAGAGACCCAGTACTTC.

The chain employs TRBV7-2 and TRBJ1-1, with D unclear. Germline loops: CDR1 SGHTA, CDR2 FQGNSA. The CDR3 sequence is 12 residues long. Trimming cost V 6 bases and J 1 base, with 6 bases left between them. This chain's CDR3 is CASRPQNTEAFF. CDR3 in DNA: TGTGCCAGCAGACCACAGAACACTGAAGCTTTCTTT. Combining the CDR3 with reference TRBV7-2 and TRBJ1-1 gives the whole variable domain GAGVSQSPSNKVTEKGKDVELRCDPISGHTALYWYRQSLGQGLEFLIYFQGNSAPDKSGLPSDRFSAERTGGSVSTLTIQRTQQEDSAVYLCASRPQNTEAFFGQGTRLTVV.

There are a few counts of this clone. The chain is built from TRBV10-3 and TRBJ1-5, with D tentatively TRBD1 (5 bases). There are 14 residues in the CDR3. Germline CDR1 and CDR2: ENHRY and SYGVKD. Trimming removed 4 bases from V and 5 bases from J, with 12 bases in between. Here the CDR3 reads CAISARGNDQPQHF. CDR3 nucleotides: TGTGCCATCAGTGCGAGGGGAAACGATCAGCCCCAGCATTTT.

The CDR3 loop is CASSDPGQGNDNYGYTF. The CDR3 coding sequence is TGTGCCAGTAGTGATCCGGGACAGGGGAACGATAACTATGGCTACACCTTC. The chain employs TRBV19 and TRBJ1-2; 10 nucleotides align to TRBD1. After removal of 5 bases from V and 1 base from J, the junction contained 10 bases not matched to a gene. Germline V gives CDR1 LNHDA, CDR2 SQIVND (reference sequence). The CDR3 has 17 amino acids.

The chain couples TRBV9 to TRBJ1-2; D is unresolved. Germline assignment: CDR1 SGDLS and CDR2 YYNGEE. V was shortened by 3 bases and J by 7 bases, with 13 bases between the two germline ends. The CDR3 is made up of 13 amino acids. The CDR3, as DNA: TGTGCCAGCAGCGCTGAGGGCAAAAGTGGCTACACCTTC. Translating it yields CASSAEGKSGYTF. Together with reference TRBV9 and TRBJ1-2, the CDR3 gives the full variable domain: DSGVTQTPKHLITATGQRVTLRCSPRSGDLSVYWYQQSLDQGLQFLIQYYNGEERAKGNILERFSAQQFPDLHSELNLSSLELGDSALYFCASSAEGKSGYTFGSGTRLTVV.

The chain is built from TRBV4-3 and TRBJ2-5, with D hard to call. The CDR3 covers 13 residues. Trimming left V 0 bases short and J 6 bases short, with 8 bases between. Germline V gene lookup returns CDR1 LGHNA and CDR2 YSLEER. CDR3 loop: CASSQDTLKTQYF. The CDR3 region has the DNA TGCGCCAGCAGCCAAGATACCCTGAAGACCCAGTACTTC.

This chain joins TRBV18 and TRBJ2-7; 10 bases map to TRBD1. J lost 2 bases, V lost 2 bases, and 0 bases had no gene match. Germline V gene data show CDR1 as KGHSH and CDR2 as LQKENI. The CDR3 loop spans 14 amino acids. CDR3: CASSPGTGAYEQYF. CDR3 coding DNA: TGTGCCAGCTCACCAGGGACAGGGGCCTACGAGCAGTACTTC. Full variable domain (outside the CDR3, taken from reference TRBV18 and TRBJ2-7): NAGVMQNPRHLVRRRGQEARLRCSPMKGHSHVYWYRQLPEEGLKFMVYLQKENIIDESGMPKERFSAEFPKEGPSILRIQQVVRGDSAAYFCASSPGTGAYEQYFGPGTRLTVT.

J is TRBJ1-2 and V is TRBV4-3; perhaps TRBD1 as D (5 bases). V dropped 5 bases and J dropped 8 bases, with 12 bases sitting between them. Germline lookup yields CDR1 LGHNA and CDR2 YSLEER. The CDR3 is 12 amino acids. CDR3 region: CASSRTPQGYTF. The CDR3, as DNA: TGCGCCAGCAGCAGGACACCTCAGGGCTACACCTTC.

The chain is built from TRBV4-3 and TRBJ1-4; the match to TRBD1 covers 7 bases. V lost 1 base to trimming and J lost 10 bases; unmatched junction nucleotides: 6. Germline-derived CDR1 and CDR2 are LGHNA and YSLEER. The CDR3 contains 14 residues. The CDR3 loop is CASSQVTTGRKLFF. The CDR3 DNA reads TGCGCCAGCAGCCAAGTGACGACAGGGCGAAAACTGTTTTTT.

This clone was detected only once. The V and J genes are TRBV2 and TRBJ1-5; a weak D match, TRBD1 (6 bases). Germline CDR1 reads SNHLY; CDR2 reads FYNNEI. V dropped 6 bases and J dropped 2 bases, with 11 bases sitting between them. This CDR3 has 14 residues. As DNA, the CDR3 is TGTGCCAGCAGGCACGGGGGGCGCAATCAGCCCCAGCATTTT. The encoded protein is CASRHGGRNQPQHF.

This chain connects TRBV9 to TRBJ2-3; the D is unclear. The CDR3 has 13 residues. Deletions cut 0 bases from V and 5 bases from J, with 7 bases between. Germline V gene data show CDR1 as SGDLS and CDR2 as YYNGEE. Written as DNA, the CDR3 is TGTGCCAGCAGCGTAGTGTGGGGAGATACGCAGTATTTT. Its translation is CASSVVWGDTQYF.

The chain has TRBV7-2 and TRBJ2-7; D gene uncertain. The length of the CDR3 is 13 residues. V lost 5 bases, J lost 3 bases, and 11 bases lay in between. Germline CDR1 is SGHTA and CDR2 is FQGNSA. CDR3 sequence: CASSQSTGYEQYF. DNA for the CDR3: TGTGCCAGCAGCCAAAGTACCGGCTACGAGCAGTACTTC.